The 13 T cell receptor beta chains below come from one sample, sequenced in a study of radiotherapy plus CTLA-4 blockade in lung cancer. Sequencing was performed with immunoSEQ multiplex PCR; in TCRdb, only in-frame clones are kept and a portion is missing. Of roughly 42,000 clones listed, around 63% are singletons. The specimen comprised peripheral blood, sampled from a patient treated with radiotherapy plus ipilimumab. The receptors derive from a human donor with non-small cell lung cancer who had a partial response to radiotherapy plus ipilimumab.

The DNA of the CDR3 is TGTGCCAGCAGTGAAGCCTCAGGACTATTATACGAGCAGTACTTC. This codes for CASSEASGLLYEQYF. This chain joins TRBV2 and TRBJ2-7; the D gene is possibly TRBD2 (6 bases). This CDR3 is 15 amino acids long. Deletions cut 0 bases from V and 4 bases from J, with 13 bases between. Germline V CDR1 and CDR2: SNHLY, FYNNEI. Full variable domain (missing parts from reference TRBV2 and TRBJ2-7): EPEVTQTPSHQVTQMGQEVILRCVPISNHLYFYWYRQILGQKVEFLVSFYNNEISEKSEIFDDQFSVERPDGSNFTLKIRSTKLEDSAMYFCASSEASGLLYEQYFGPGTRLTVT.

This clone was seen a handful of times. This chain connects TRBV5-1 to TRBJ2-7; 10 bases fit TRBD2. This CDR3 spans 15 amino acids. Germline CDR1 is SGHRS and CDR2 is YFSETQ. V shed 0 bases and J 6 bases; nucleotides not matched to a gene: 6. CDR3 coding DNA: TGCGCCAGCAGCTTGGAGCTAGCGGGGGTGTCCGAGCAGTACTTC. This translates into CASSLELAGVSEQYF.

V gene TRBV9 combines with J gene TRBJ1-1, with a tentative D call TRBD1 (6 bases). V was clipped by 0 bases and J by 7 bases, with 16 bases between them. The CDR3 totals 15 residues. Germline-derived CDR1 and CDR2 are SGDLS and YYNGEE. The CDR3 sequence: CASSVAPGASVEAFF. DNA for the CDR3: TGTGCCAGCAGCGTAGCCCCAGGGGCGTCGGTTGAAGCTTTCTTT.

The CDR3 sequence is CASSGIRRGAVRRTEAFF. CDR3 nucleotide sequence: TGTGCCAGCTCCGGGATAAGGCGGGGGGCCGTGAGGCGGACTGAAGCTTTCTTT. V and J are TRBV5-6 and TRBJ1-1; D perhaps matches TRBD1 (6 bases). V lost 7 bases and J 5 bases, leaving 30 bases between the germline ends. This CDR3 has 18 amino acids. CDR1 and CDR2 (germline): SGHDT, YYEEEE.

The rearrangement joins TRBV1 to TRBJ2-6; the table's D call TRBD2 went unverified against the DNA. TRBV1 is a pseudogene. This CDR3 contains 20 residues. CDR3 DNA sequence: TGCACCAGCAGCCAAGATCGCGGATTAGCGGGGGGGTCTGGGGCCAACGTCCTGACTTTC. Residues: CTSSQDRGLAGGSGANVLTF.

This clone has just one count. The CDR3 is CTSSQVVSERASTGPSTDTQYF. CDR3 in DNA: TGCACCAGCAGCCAAGTGGTATCAGAGCGGGCCTCTACGGGGCCTAGCACAGATACGCAGTATTTT. The rearrangement links TRBV1 to TRBJ2-3; TRBD2 was called by the table and not checked on the DNA. TRBV1 is marked as a pseudogene. The CDR3 length is 22 residues.

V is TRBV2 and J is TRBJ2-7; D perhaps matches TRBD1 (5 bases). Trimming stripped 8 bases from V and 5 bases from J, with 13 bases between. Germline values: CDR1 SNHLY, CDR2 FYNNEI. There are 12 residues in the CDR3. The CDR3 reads CASVKMGHEQYF. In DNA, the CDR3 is TGTGCCAGCGTCAAGATGGGGCACGAGCAGTACTTC.

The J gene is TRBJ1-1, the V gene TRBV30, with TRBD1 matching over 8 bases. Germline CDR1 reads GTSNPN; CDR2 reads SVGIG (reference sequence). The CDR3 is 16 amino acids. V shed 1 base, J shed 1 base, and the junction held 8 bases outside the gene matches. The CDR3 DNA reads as TGTGCCTGGAGTGGGGCCACGACAGGGGCGAACACTGAAGCTTTCTTT. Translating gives CAWSGATTGANTEAFF.

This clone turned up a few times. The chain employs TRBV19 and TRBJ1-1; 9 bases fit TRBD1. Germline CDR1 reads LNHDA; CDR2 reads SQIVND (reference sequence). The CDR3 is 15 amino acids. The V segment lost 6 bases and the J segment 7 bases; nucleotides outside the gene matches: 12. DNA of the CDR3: TGTGCCAGTAGACGAACCGGGACAGGGTTTAATGAAGCTTTCTTT. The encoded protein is CASRRTGTGFNEAFF.

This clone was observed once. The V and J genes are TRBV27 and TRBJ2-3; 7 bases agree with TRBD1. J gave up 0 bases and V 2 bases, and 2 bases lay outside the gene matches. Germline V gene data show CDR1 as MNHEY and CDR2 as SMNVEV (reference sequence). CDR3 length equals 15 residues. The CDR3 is CASSLRGQSTDTQYF. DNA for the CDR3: TGTGCCAGCAGTTTAAGGGGACAGAGCACAGATACGCAGTATTTT.

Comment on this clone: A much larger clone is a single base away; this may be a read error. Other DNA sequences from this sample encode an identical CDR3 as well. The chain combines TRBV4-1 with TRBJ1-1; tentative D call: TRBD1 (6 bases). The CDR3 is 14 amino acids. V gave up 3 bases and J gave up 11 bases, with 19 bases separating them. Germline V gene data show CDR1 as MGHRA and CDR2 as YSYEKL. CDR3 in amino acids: CASSQTGGRDWAFF. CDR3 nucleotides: TGCGCCAGCAGCCAGACGGGGGGCCGGGATTGGGCTTTCTTT.

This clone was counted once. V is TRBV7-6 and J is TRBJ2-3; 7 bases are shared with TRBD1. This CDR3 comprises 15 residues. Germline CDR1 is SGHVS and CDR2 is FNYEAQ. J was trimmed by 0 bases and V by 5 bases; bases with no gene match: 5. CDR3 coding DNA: TGTGCCAGCAGCACCTGGACAGGAAGCACAGATACGCAGTATTTT. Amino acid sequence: CASSTWTGSTDTQYF. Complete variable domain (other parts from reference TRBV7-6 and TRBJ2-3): GAGVSQSPRYKVTKRGQDVALRCDPISGHVSLYWYRQALGQGPEFLTYFNYEAQQDKSGLPNDRFSAERPEGSISTLTIQRTEQRDSAMYRCASSTWTGSTDTQYFGPGTRLTVL.

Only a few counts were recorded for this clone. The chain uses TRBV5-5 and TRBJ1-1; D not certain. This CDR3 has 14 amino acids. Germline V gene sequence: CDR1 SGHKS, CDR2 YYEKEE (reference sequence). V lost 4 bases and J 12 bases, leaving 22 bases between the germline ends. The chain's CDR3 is CASSPPVGGGVPFF. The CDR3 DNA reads TGTGCCAGCAGCCCCCCAGTAGGAGGTGGAGTTCCTTTCTTT.